The 16 T cell receptor beta chains listed next were all sequenced from one sample in a study of response to subunit inactivated influenza vaccine. MiXCR, run by TCRdb on the RT-PCR reads, gives a single entry per CDR3 protein. This table has 500,000 or so distinct CDR3 sequences, approximately 11% appearing once. The source was PBMCs from blood, collected about 40 days after vaccination. These receptors originate from a man aged 45-65 years who received an inactivated influenza vaccine.

The table lists this clonotype with many counts. The genes are TRBV27 and TRBJ1-1; unclear D gene. Germline V lookup: CDR1 MNHEY, CDR2 SMNVEV (reference sequence). The CDR3 loop spans 16 amino acids. V gave up 2 bases and J gave up 0 bases, with 13 bases separating them. The CDR3 nucleotides are TGTGCCAGCAGTTTACTTGCGGACGGGGTGAACACTGAAGCTTTCTTT. As protein: CASSLLADGVNTEAFF.

This clonotype has at least ten counts. The V call is TRBV5-1, the J call TRBJ2-3; D might be TRBD2 (5 bases). Germline assignment: CDR1 SGHRS and CDR2 YFSETQ. The CDR3 runs 17 residues. Trimming took 4 bases from V and 1 from J, leaving 19 bases between them. CDR3 in DNA: TGCGCCAGCAGCGCTTTGATTCGCGCGGGCGGCACAGATACGCAGTATTTT. It translates to CASSALIRAGGTDTQYF.

With respect to this clonotype: With a much larger clone just one base away, this may be a read error. V gene TRBV7-2 combines with J gene TRBJ2-7; D may match TRBD1 or TRBD2 (5 bases each). The CDR3 is 15 amino acids. Germline V gene sequence: CDR1 SGHTA, CDR2 FQGNSA. Trimming left V 2 bases short and J 2 bases short, with 13 bases between. The CDR3 nucleotides are TGTGCCAGCAGCTTATTAGCGAGAGGGGCCTACGAGCAGTACTTC. This codes for CASSLLARGAYEQYF. Using reference TRBV7-2 and TRBJ2-7 for the parts outside the CDR3, the full variable domain is GAGVSQSPSNKVTEKGKDVELRCDPISGHTALYWYRQSLGQGLEFLIYFQGNSAPDKSGLPSDRFSAERTGGSVSTLTIQRTQQEDSAVYLCASSLLARGAYEQYFGPGTRLTVT.

The sample holds many counts of this clonotype. The chain combines TRBV7-6 with TRBJ2-1, with a weak D call TRBD1 (5 bases). V was cut by 2 bases and J by 8 bases, with 10 bases left in between. Germline CDR1 and CDR2: SGHVS and FNYEAQ. The CDR3 is 13 residues long. CDR3: CASSLWGGYEQFF. CDR3 DNA sequence: TGTGCCAGCAGCTTATGGGGCGGATATGAGCAGTTCTTC.

This clonotype was recorded a few times. The genes are TRBV29-1 and TRBJ2-3; D gene ambiguous. Trimming took 2 bases from V and 1 from J, leaving 7 bases between them. The CDR3 extends over 13 amino acids. Germline values: CDR1 SQVTM, CDR2 ANQGSEA. Here the CDR3 reads CSVEWLRTDTQYF. DNA for the CDR3: TGCAGCGTTGAATGGCTCCGCACAGATACGCAGTATTTT.

The V gene is TRBV2, the J gene TRBJ2-1; D perhaps matches TRBD1 (6 bases). V gave up 6 bases and J gave up 8 bases, with 17 bases separating them. Germline V gives CDR1 SNHLY, CDR2 FYNNEI. The CDR3 consists of 14 residues. The DNA of the CDR3 is TGTGCCAGCAGAGGGGGAAGGGGTTGGGATGAGCAGTTCTTC. This gives the protein CASRGGRGWDEQFF.

This clonotype appeared a few times. The chain is built from TRBV27 and TRBJ2-1, with D perhaps given as TRBD1 or TRBD2 (5 bases each). From germline, CDR1 is MNHEY and CDR2 SMNVEV (reference sequence). The CDR3 contains 17 residues. Deletions cut 1 base from V and 5 bases from J, with 18 bases between. CDR3 nucleotide sequence: TGTGCCAGCAGTTTATACTTATGGGACGGGGTCCACAATGAGCAGTTCTTC. Its translation is CASSLYLWDGVHNEQFF.

This clonotype was observed a handful of times. This chain links TRBV20-1 with TRBJ2-7; 7 nucleotides match TRBD2. CDR3 length: 14 residues. Trimming removed 6 bases from V and 2 bases from J; junction bases left unmatched: 10. Germline lookup yields CDR1 DFQATT and CDR2 SNEGSKA (reference sequence). This chain's CDR3 is CSANTGTNPYEQYF. The CDR3 nucleotides read TGCAGTGCGAACACCGGGACTAATCCCTACGAGCAGTACTTC.

The sample holds a few counts of this clonotype. CDR3 sequence reads: CASSSGAQGARYNEQFF. The DNA of the CDR3 is TGTGCCAGCAGCTCCGGGGCTCAGGGGGCTAGGTACAATGAGCAGTTCTTC. J is TRBJ2-1 and V is TRBV7-8; TRBD1 agrees at 8 bases. The CDR3 sequence is 17 residues long. V was pared by 4 bases and J by 4 bases, with 12 bases of the junction left unmatched. Per the germline V gene, CDR1 is SGHVS and CDR2 is FQNEAQ.

Many counts were recorded for this clonotype. The chain has TRBV12-3 or TRBV12-4 and TRBJ2-2; D is possibly TRBD1 (6 bases). The CDR3 has 20 amino acids. V dropped 7 bases and J dropped 0 bases, with 27 bases sitting between them. CDR3 protein: CASTPLTGHATITNTGELFF. The CDR3 DNA reads as TGTGCCAGCACCCCTTTGACAGGACACGCTACAATAACGAACACCGGGGAGCTGTTTTTT.

This clonotype was detected only a few times. The V call is TRBV4-1, the J call TRBJ1-3; D unclear. This CDR3 is built from 14 residues. Per germline, CDR1 MGHRA and CDR2 YSYEKL. V was clipped by 1 base and J by 2 bases, with 6 bases between them. The CDR3 DNA reads as TGCGCCAGCAGCCAAGTAGGGACTGGAAACACCATATATTTT. Translated, it gives CASSQVGTGNTIYF.

The sample holds a few counts of this clonotype. The chain employs TRBV6-1 and TRBJ2-1, with TRBD2 matching over 8 bases. Germline V gene sequence: CDR1 MNHNS, CDR2 SASEGT. The CDR3 is made up of 15 amino acids. Trimming took 6 bases from V and 6 from J; bases not matched to a gene: 10. The CDR3 here is CASSKAGEALNEQFF. The CDR3 coding sequence is TGTGCCAGCAGCAAAGCGGGAGAGGCGCTCAATGAGCAGTTCTTC.

V is TRBV29-1 and J is TRBJ2-1, with 10 bases fitting TRBD1. With 6 bases clipped from V and 1 base from J, the junction kept 6 bases outside the gene matches. Germline assignment: CDR1 SQVTM and CDR2 ANQGSEA. The CDR3 is made up of 15 amino acids. CDR3 protein: CSVEGQGRSYNEQFF. CDR3 DNA sequence: TGCAGCGTCGAGGGACAGGGGCGATCCTACAATGAGCAGTTCTTC.

This clonotype appeared a few times. The rearrangement joins TRBV19 to TRBJ2-7, with 8 bases that match TRBD1. The length of the CDR3 is 16 residues. CDR1 is LNHDA, CDR2 SQIVND, per germline (reference sequence). V was pared by 3 bases and J by 2 bases, with 9 bases of the junction left unmatched. The CDR3 loop reads CASSILRQGQTYEQYF. CDR3 nucleotides: TGTGCCAGTAGTATCCTCAGACAGGGGCAAACCTACGAGCAGTACTTC. Drawing the rest from reference TRBV19 and TRBJ2-7, the complete variable domain is DGGITQSPKYLFRKEGQNVTLSCEQNLNHDAMYWYRQDPGQGLRLIYYSQIVNDFQKGDIAEGYSVSREKKESFPLTVTSAQKNPTAFYLCASSILRQGQTYEQYFGPGTRLTVT.

There are many counts of this clonotype. The rearrangement links TRBV2 to TRBJ1-1; TRBD1 might be the D (6 bases). Trimming left V 5 bases short and J 0 bases short, with 10 bases between. The germline V gene has CDR1 SNHLY and CDR2 FYNNEI. This CDR3 has 14 amino acids. The chain's CDR3 is CASSRDILNTEAFF. The CDR3, as DNA: TGTGCCAGCAGTAGGGACATATTGAACACTGAAGCTTTCTTT.

V is TRBV7-9 and J is TRBJ2-7, with D perhaps matching TRBD2 (6 bases). The CDR3 totals 12 residues. The V gene's germline CDR1 is SEHNR and CDR2 FQNEAQ (reference sequence). V dropped 1 base and J dropped 11 bases, with 12 bases sitting between them. CDR3 nucleotide sequence: TGTGCCAGCAGCTTAGACCGCGGGGCGGAGTACTTC. It is translated as CASSLDRGAEYF.